This T cell receptor (beta chain) was observed in a study of blood T cell repertoires in COVID-19. V was cut by 5 bases and J by 11 bases, with 10 bases left in between. CDR3 length: 11 residues. CDR1 is MNHEY and CDR2 is SVGAGI in the germline V gene. Sequencing was performed with immunoSEQ multiplex PCR; in TCRdb, only in-frame clones are kept and a portion is missing. The sample yields 130,000 or so clones, approximately 84% seen once. The V and J genes are TRBV6-5 and TRBJ1-5; D is possibly TRBD1 (6 bases). This receptor was identified in a woman aged 55 to 70 with acute or convalescent COVID-19. Sequences were obtained from peripheral blood. The CDR3 bases are TGTGCCAGCAGTCCGGACAGAACCCAGCATTTT. Translating it yields CASSPDRTQHF.